The 7 T cell receptor beta chains reported below all come from one sample, sequenced in a study of CD8 T cells in Susac syndrome. Random hexamers served to reverse transcribe roughly 0.5 to 1 ug RNA. TCRdb independently ran MiXCR on the immunoSEQ multiplex PCR reads; one entry per CDR3 protein. The sample lists about 150,000 distinct CDR3 sequences, just under 95% occurring once. The sequenced sample was CD8+ T cells from PBMCs. The origin of the receptors is a human donor with multiple sclerosis.

J is TRBJ2-7 and V is TRBV25-1; 7 nucleotides match TRBD1. The CDR3 runs to 13 residues. Germline CDR1 is MGHDK and CDR2 is SYGVNS. V dropped 8 bases and J dropped 3; count of bases not matched to a gene: 7. CDR3 sequence reads: CASGTDRIYEQYF. CDR3 in DNA: TGTGCCAGCGGAACGGACAGGATCTACGAGCAGTACTTC.

This chain uses TRBV3-1 with TRBJ2-3; a weak D match, TRBD2 (7 bases). This CDR3 spans 16 amino acids. V gave up 1 base and J gave up 5 bases, with 16 bases separating them. Germline CDR1 is LGHDT and CDR2 is YNNKEL (reference sequence). CDR3 DNA: TGTGCCAGCAGCCAAGGGCGGCGGGGGCCCGGAGATACGCAGTATTTT. This codes for CASSQGRRGPGDTQYF.

V usage is TRBV7-9 and J usage is TRBJ2-1, with 10 bases identical to TRBD1. The junction had 7 bases not matched to a gene; V was cut back by 4 bases and J by 7 bases. Germline CDR1 and CDR2: SEHNR and FQNEAQ (reference sequence). The CDR3 consists of 15 residues. CDR3 sequence: CASSSGTGVMNEQFF. In nucleotides, the CDR3 is TGTGCCAGCAGCTCGGGGACAGGGGTGATGAATGAGCAGTTCTTC. Together with reference TRBV7-9 and TRBJ2-1, the CDR3 gives the full variable domain: DTGVSQNPRHKITKRGQNVTFRCDPISEHNRLYWYRQTLGQGPEFLTYFQNEAQLEKSRLLSDRFSAERPKGSFSTLEIQRTEQGDSAMYLCASSSGTGVMNEQFFGPGTRLTVL.

The chain joins TRBV18 to TRBJ2-3; 8 bases fit TRBD1. Germline CDR1 and CDR2: KGHSH and LQKENI. This CDR3 is 13 amino acids long. V was pared by 3 bases and J by 6 bases, with 2 bases of the junction left unmatched. The CDR3 region has the DNA TGTGCCAGCTCACCGTACAGGGGGGATACGCAGTATTTT. Its translation: CASSPYRGDTQYF. The complete variable domain, with remaining parts taken from reference TRBV18 and TRBJ2-3, reads NAGVMQNPRHLVRRRGQEARLRCSPMKGHSHVYWYRQLPEEGLKFMVYLQKENIIDESGMPKERFSAEFPKEGPSILRIQQVVRGDSAAYFCASSPYRGDTQYFGPGTRLTVL.

This chain uses TRBV23-1 with TRBJ1-2; D gene uncertain. TRBV23-1 is flagged as an ORF with uncertain function. The CDR3 is 11 amino acids. V gave up 9 bases and J gave up 2 bases, with 7 bases separating them. The CDR3 loop reads CARGRNYGYTF. The CDR3 nucleotides are TGCGCCAGGGGAAGAAACTATGGCTACACCTTC.

V usage is TRBV5-1 and J usage is TRBJ2-7, with 7 bases that match TRBD1. With 3 bases clipped from V and 1 base from J, the junction kept 7 bases outside the gene matches. Germline CDR1 and CDR2: SGHRS and YFSETQ. This CDR3 comprises 15 residues. The chain's CDR3 is CASSSDREVSYEQYF. The CDR3 DNA follows: TGCGCCAGCAGCTCCGACAGGGAAGTGTCCTACGAGCAGTACTTC.

The CDR3 protein is CSARDRSSGAYEQYF. The CDR3 DNA sequence: TGCAGTGCTAGAGATCGGTCTAGCGGAGCCTACGAGCAGTACTTC. The chain recombines TRBV20-1 with TRBJ2-7; 7 bases agree with TRBD2. The CDR3 spans 15 residues. J gave up 2 bases and V 0 bases, and 7 bases lay outside the gene matches. Germline CDR1 is DFQATT and CDR2 is SNEGSKA (reference sequence).